A selection of T cell receptor beta chains follows, all from one sample in a study of neoadjuvant anti-PD-1 for oral cavity cancer. Generated by immunoSEQ multiplex PCR, the TCRdb table keeps only in-frame clones and is missing some. In the table there are about 14,000 clones, roughly 70% of which are singletons. Here the sequenced sample was PBMCs, taken after nivolumab (anti-PD-1) treatment. The receptors shown here come from a person aged 40 to 85 with oral cavity squamous cell carcinoma. CDR3s include the opening cysteine and the closing phenylalanine or tryptophan. Fields, in order: D gene, clone size, V gene, J gene, CDR3 DNA, CDR3 protein. D genes are given only for firm matches. Expanded clones are given a class, and other clones once, few, many or no size at all.

D gene: -
clone size: -
V gene: TRBV30
J gene: TRBJ1-2
CDR3 DNA: TGTGCCTGGAGTGTAACCGGGGCTGGAGGGTATGGCTACACCTTC
CDR3 protein: CAWSVTGAGGYGYTF

D gene: -
clone size: few
V gene: TRBV5-1
J gene: TRBJ2-1
CDR3 DNA: TGCGCCAGCAGCTCCTCGGGCCATGAGCAGTTCTTC
CDR3 protein: CASSSSGHEQFF

D gene: -
clone size: -
V gene: TRBV6-5
J gene: TRBJ2-7
CDR3 DNA: TGTGCCAGCAGTCCCGACCCCGGCAGCTACGAGCAGTACTTC
CDR3 protein: CASSPDPGSYEQYF

D gene: -
clone size: -
V gene: TRBV5-1
J gene: TRBJ2-1
CDR3 DNA: TGCGCCAGCAGCTTGGACCAGCGTGGGAACAATGAGCAGTTCTTC
CDR3 protein: CASSLDQRGNNEQFF

D gene: TRBD1
clone size: -
V gene: TRBV9
J gene: TRBJ1-2
CDR3 DNA: TGTGCCAGCAGCCCCCAGGGACAGGGAAACTATGGCTACACCTTC
CDR3 protein: CASSPQGQGNYGYTF

D gene: -
clone size: -
V gene: TRBV6-5
J gene: TRBJ1-5
CDR3 DNA: TGTGCCAGCAGTAGGGGGGACGGCAATCAGCCCCAGCATTTT
CDR3 protein: CASSRGDGNQPQHF

D gene: TRBD2
clone size: -
V gene: TRBV5-6
J gene: TRBJ2-5
CDR3 DNA: TGTGCCAGCAATAAGATGGCTAGCGGCCCTGAGATGGAGACCCAGTACTTC
CDR3 protein: CASNKMASGPEMETQYF

D gene: -
clone size: -
V gene: TRBV19
J gene: TRBJ1-4
CDR3 DNA: TGTGCCAGTAGTGGGCCGGGACAAAGATATGAAAAACTGTTTTTT
CDR3 protein: CASSGPGQRYEKLFF

D gene: -
clone size: -
V gene: TRBV13
J gene: TRBJ2-7
CDR3 DNA: TGTGCCAGCAGCTTATTTCTCGGAGGGTTCTCCTACGAGCAGTACTTC
CDR3 protein: CASSLFLGGFSYEQYF

D gene: TRBD2
clone size: -
V gene: TRBV5-1
J gene: TRBJ2-7
CDR3 DNA: TGCGCCAGCAGCCTGACTAGCGGGATATACGAGCAGTACTTC
CDR3 protein: CASSLTSGIYEQYF

D gene: -
clone size: -
V gene: TRBV11-2
J gene: TRBJ2-7
CDR3 DNA: TGTGCCAGCAGCTTAAACGGCCCCTACGAGCAGTACTTC
CDR3 protein: CASSLNGPYEQYF

D gene: -
clone size: -
V gene: TRBV2
J gene: TRBJ1-1
CDR3 DNA: TGTGCCAGCAGTGAGGCGACAGGCCTCATGAACACTGAAGCTTTCTTT
CDR3 protein: CASSEATGLMNTEAFF

D gene: -
clone size: -
V gene: TRBV7-9
J gene: TRBJ2-7
CDR3 DNA: TGTGCCAGCAGCCAGGACTTGGACGAGCAGTACTTC
CDR3 protein: CASSQDLDEQYF

D gene: TRBD1
clone size: few
V gene: TRBV28
J gene: TRBJ1-5
CDR3 DNA: TGTGCCAGCAGTTCCTGGGACAGGGTGGTAGGGCCCCAGCATTTT
CDR3 protein: CASSSWDRVVGPQHF

D gene: TRBD1
clone size: -
V gene: TRBV28
J gene: TRBJ1-5
CDR3 DNA: TGTGCCAGCAGCCTAGGGGGCACTCAGCCCCAGCATTTT
CDR3 protein: CASSLGGTQPQHF

D gene: TRBD1
clone size: -
V gene: TRBV6-1
J gene: TRBJ1-1
CDR3 DNA: TGTGCCAGCAGTTCGGACAGGGGTGCAACTTTCTTT
CDR3 protein: CASSSDRGATFF

D gene: TRBD2
clone size: -
V gene: TRBV25-1
J gene: TRBJ2-1
CDR3 DNA: TGTGCCAGCAGTGAAAGCGGGAGGGCCTCCAATGAGCAGTTCTTC
CDR3 protein: CASSESGRASNEQFF

D gene: TRBD2
clone size: medium-sized
V gene: TRBV5-5
J gene: TRBJ2-1
CDR3 DNA: TGTGCCAGCAGTTTAGCGGGAGAGGTAGAGCAGTTCTTC
CDR3 protein: CASSLAGEVEQFF

D gene: -
clone size: few
V gene: TRBV7-9
J gene: TRBJ1-4
CDR3 DNA: TGTGCCAGCAGCTTCGACAGAGACGTTGAAAAACTGTTTTTT
CDR3 protein: CASSFDRDVEKLFF

D gene: -
clone size: once
V gene: TRBV5-5
J gene: TRBJ2-6
CDR3 DNA: TGTGCCAGCAGCTTGTTGGATTCTGGGGCCAACGTCCTGACTTTC
CDR3 protein: CASSLLDSGANVLTF